The entry below describes one T cell receptor (beta chain). This entry is derived from a study of blood T cell repertoires in COVID-19. Study as a whole: Specimens from acute and convalescent COVID-19 originated in the United States, Italy and Spain.

Participants spanned ages roughly 18 to 95 years and resided in 24 US areas. Original data processing: Amplification from reference gene primers served as the basis for estimated nucleated cell counts. Some clones are missing from TCRdb's copy, which holds only in-frame ones; the method was immunoSEQ multiplex PCR. V, J and clone size reflect that table, while D and trimming were determined from the DNA. The sample yields some 400,000 clones, around 89% seen once. Germline V CDR1 and CDR2: GTSNPN, SVGIG (reference sequence). The CDR3 has 13 amino acids. V was shortened by 2 bases and J by 7 bases, with 12 bases between the two germline ends.

V usage is TRBV30 and J usage is TRBJ1-5; TRBD1 is a possible D gene (6 bases). Sequencing was performed on PBMCs or T cells enriched from blood (not recorded which). The clonotype comes from a man aged 30 to 45 who had recovered from COVID-19. The CDR3 bases are TGTGCCTGGAGTTTAGGGGGGGGGCAGCCCCAGCATTTT. It encodes CAWSLGGGQPQHF.